This T cell receptor (beta chain) stems from a study of regulatory T cells in long-lasting Graves disease. Study-wide findings and caveats: Those with persistent disease had in common more public clonotypes (approximately 2,500) than new patients (about 970).

To make TCR beta libraries, researchers used iRepertoire HTBI primers and Arm-PCR of CDR3 regions. TCRdb reprocessed the multiplex PCR reads via MiXCR and lists one record per CDR3 protein. The sample contains 600,000 to 850,000 distinct CDR3 sequences, 25% to 35% of which appear only once. A note on this clonotype: Antigen specificity is unknown.

The time point is: persistent/refractory GD, antithyroid drugs over 5 years with positive TRAb. Following extraction of RNA from PBMCs, that RNA was used to make the TCR library. Source: peripheral blood mononuclear cells (PBMCs), taken when the disease was refractory, from a patient treated with antithyroid drugs. The clonotype was recovered from a female donor with Graves disease.

CDR3 in DNA: TGTGCCAGCAGCTTGTTAGCGGGGAAGGCTGAAGCTTTCTTT. The encoded protein is CASSLLAGKAEAFF. The gene calls are TRBV5-5 and TRBJ1-1; unclear D gene. V was clipped by 1 base and J by 6 bases, with 13 bases between them. Germline V gives CDR1 SGHKS, CDR2 YYEKEE (reference sequence). The CDR3 consists of 14 residues.